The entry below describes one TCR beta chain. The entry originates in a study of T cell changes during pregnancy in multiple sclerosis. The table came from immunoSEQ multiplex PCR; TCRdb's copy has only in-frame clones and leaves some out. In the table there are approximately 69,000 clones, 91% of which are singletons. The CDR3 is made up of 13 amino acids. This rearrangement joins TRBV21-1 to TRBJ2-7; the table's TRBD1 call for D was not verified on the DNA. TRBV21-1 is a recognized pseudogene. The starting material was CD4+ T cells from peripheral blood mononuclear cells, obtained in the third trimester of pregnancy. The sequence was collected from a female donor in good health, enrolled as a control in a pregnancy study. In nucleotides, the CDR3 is TGTGCCATCCACAGCCTGATATACTACGAGCAGTACTTC. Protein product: CAIHSLIYYEQYF.